This T cell receptor (beta chain) was sequenced in a study of blood T cell repertoires in COVID-19. The method was immunoSEQ multiplex PCR; TCRdb's version includes in-frame clones alone and lacks a portion of them. This table has some 400,000 clones, around 90% appearing once. Trimming stripped 8 bases from V and 6 bases from J, with 14 bases between. The CDR3 sequence is 12 residues long. Germline CDR1 is PRHDT and CDR2 is FYEKMQ (reference sequence). The TCR sequence derives from a man between 18 and 29 years old with active or convalescent COVID-19. The chain recombines TRBV13 with TRBJ2-7; the D gene is possibly TRBD2 (7 bases). Sequenced: peripheral blood. The CDR3 DNA sequence: TGTGCCAGCGGAGGGGGAGGGGGCGAGCAGTACTTC. Translated: CASGGGGGEQYF.